This is a list of T cell receptor beta chains from one sample in a study of blood T cells in healthy people across ages. Using its own MiXCR run on the 5' RACE reads, TCRdb lists one record per CDR3 protein. This sample has around 1.5 million distinct CDR3 sequences, with 42% found just once. Sequences were obtained from blood. The receptors here all came from a woman between 18 and 30 years old in good health. CDR3s include the opening cysteine and the closing phenylalanine or tryptophan. A D gene is named only where the DNA matches it firmly. Size values are once, few and many counts, or a class for expanded clones, and some rows have none.

v_gene	d_gene	j_gene	abundance	CDR3nt	CDR3aa
TRBV28	TRBD1	TRBJ2-3	-	TGTGCCAGCAGTGCAACAGGGGGCGGTGATACGCAGTATTTT	CASSATGGGDTQYF
TRBV6-2/TRBV6-3	TRBD2	TRBJ2-1	-	TGTGCCAGCAGTTACCAAACTAGCGGCAATGAGCAGTTCTTC	CASSYQTSGNEQFF
TRBV15	TRBD1	TRBJ1-5	many	TGTGCCACCACTTTCGACAGGGGAGGCAATCAGCCCCAGCATTTT	CATTFDRGGNQPQHF
TRBV18	TRBD1	TRBJ2-7	-	TGTGCCAGCTCACTGTCCGGGACAGGCTCCGAGCAGTACTTC	CASSLSGTGSEQYF
TRBV27	TRBD1	TRBJ2-1	few	TGTGCCAGCAGTTTATCACAGGGGGCGCAGTTCTTC	CASSLSQGAQFF
TRBV4-1	-	TRBJ1-5	-	TGCGCCAGCAGCCAAGATACGAGGGGTACCAGGGGTTTGGGTCAGCCCCAGCATTTT	CASSQDTRGTRGLGQPQHF
TRBV3-1	-	TRBJ1-2	few	TGTGCCAGCAGCCCGAGCGAGACAGGAGGCGGCTACACCTTC	CASSPSETGGGYTF
TRBV28	-	TRBJ2-5	-	TGTGCCAGCAGTCCCGCCCGGTTCAGGGCACCAGAGACCCAGTACTTC	CASSPARFRAPETQYF
TRBV2	-	TRBJ2-2	once	TGTGCCAGCAGTGATACTTCCAGGGGGGTCAACACCGGGGAGCTGTTTTTT	CASSDTSRGVNTGELFF
TRBV20-1	-	TRBJ2-3	-	TGCAGTGCCCAGGGGGATACGCAGTATTTT	CSAQGDTQYF
TRBV5-1	-	TRBJ2-3	-	TGCGCCAGCAGACCCGGTAGCACCACAGATACGCAGTATTTT	CASRPGSTTDTQYF
TRBV14	TRBD2	TRBJ2-3	-	TGTGCCAGCAGCCATCTTGAGCGGGGTCGTAGCACAGATACGCAGTATTTT	CASSHLERGRSTDTQYF
TRBV27	-	TRBJ2-7	few	TGTGCCAGCAGTTTCTCCCAGGGGAAAAGCTCCTACGAGCAGTACTTC	CASSFSQGKSSYEQYF
TRBV9	TRBD1	TRBJ2-2	-	TGTGCCAGCAGCGTCAGTCAGGACAGGGGTGGCGGGGAGCTGTTTTTT	CASSVSQDRGGGELFF
TRBV12-3/TRBV12-4	-	TRBJ1-2	once	TGTGCCAGCGGGTGGGACATACTGAACTATGGCTACACCTTC	CASGWDILNYGYTF
TRBV4-1	TRBD1	TRBJ2-7	once	TGCGCCAGCACCCGCCGGACAGGGGACTCCTACGAGCAGTACTTC	CASTRRTGDSYEQYF
TRBV7-2	TRBD2	TRBJ2-3	few	TGTGCCAGCAGCTTAGGGATGGGATTAGCGGGAGGAGAAGATACGCAGTATTTT	CASSLGMGLAGGEDTQYF
TRBV12-3/TRBV12-4	TRBD1	TRBJ2-7	-	TGTGCCAGCAGCCCTGCGGACAGGGGCTACGAGCAGTACTTC	CASSPADRGYEQYF
TRBV12-3/TRBV12-4	-	TRBJ2-4	few	TGTGCCAGCAGTTCGGGCCCCTCCGGGGACATTCAGTACTTC	CASSSGPSGDIQYF
TRBV25-1	-	TRBJ2-2	-	TGTGCCAGCAGTGAACCGGGGAAGTGGATTGGCTCCGGGGAGCTGTTTTTT	CASSEPGKWIGSGELFF
TRBV7-3	-	TRBJ1-2	few	TGTGCCAGCGCTGAGGCCCCTAGCTATGGCTACACCTTC	CASAEAPSYGYTF
TRBV6-1	TRBD1	TRBJ2-7	once	TGTGCCAGCAGCCGGGACAGGGACTCCTACGAGCAGTACTTC	CASSRDRDSYEQYF
TRBV20-1	-	TRBJ2-6	few	TGCAGTGCTAGCTGGGCTGGGGCCAACGTCCTGACTTTC	CSASWAGANVLTF
TRBV4-2	TRBD2	TRBJ2-1	-	TGTGCCAGCAGCCAACCCCAGGGCGCGGGAGGCCCCCACAATGAGCAGTTCTTC	CASSQPQGAGGPHNEQFF
TRBV11-1	-	TRBJ2-1	few	TGTGCTGTCCAGGGACGGTTATTTCATGAGCAGTTCTTC	CAVQGRLFHEQFF
TRBV12-3/TRBV12-4	TRBD1	TRBJ2-5	-	TGTGCCAGCAGTTTAGATCGATCGGGGACAGGGGTACTTCAAGAGACCCAGTACTTC	CASSLDRSGTGVLQETQYF
TRBV20-1	-	TRBJ2-7	-	TGCAGTGCTTACAGGGATGGCCACGAGCAGTACTTC	CSAYRDGHEQYF
TRBV20-1	-	TRBJ2-7	few	TGCAGTGCTAGAGTGAAGGGAACCCCCTACGAGCAGTACTTC	CSARVKGTPYEQYF
TRBV13	TRBD1	TRBJ2-3	-	TGTGCCAGCAGCTCGACAGGGGGCTTGTATTTT	CASSSTGGLYF
TRBV20-1	-	TRBJ1-2	-	TGCAGTGCTAGCCCACAGGGAAAAGACTATGGCTACACCTTC	CSASPQGKDYGYTF
TRBV6-5	-	TRBJ2-3	-	TGTGCCAGCAGCCCCGTGAGGGGGGACACAGATACGCAGTATTTT	CASSPVRGDTDTQYF
TRBV4-1	TRBD1	TRBJ2-1	few	TGCGCCAGCAGCCAAGTGGGACAGGGGACAGGGTTTGAGCAGTTCTTC	CASSQVGQGTGFEQFF
TRBV20-1	-	TRBJ1-1	few	TGCAGTGCTAGAGAAGGCGGGAAAGGGAACACTGAAGCTTTCTTT	CSAREGGKGNTEAFF
TRBV11-1	-	TRBJ2-1	-	TGTGCCAGCAGCCACCCGGGAGCGGTCCATGAGCAGTTCTTC	CASSHPGAVHEQFF
TRBV28	-	TRBJ2-1	-	TGTGCCAGCACTGGGGGGCGGGGGTCCTACAATGAGCAGTTCTTC	CASTGGRGSYNEQFF
TRBV7-8	TRBD1	TRBJ2-7	-	TGTGCCAGCAGCTTAGGCGCAGGGGGTGACGAGCAGTACTTC	CASSLGAGGDEQYF
TRBV29-1	TRBD1	TRBJ2-7	-	TGCAGCGTTGGGACAGGGACCCGATTCTCGAACTACGAGCAGTACTTC	CSVGTGTRFSNYEQYF
TRBV21-1	-	TRBJ1-2	few	TGTGCCAGCAGCAAAGCCCGGCAGGGAAGGTATGGCTACACCTTC	CASSKARQGRYGYTF
TRBV4-2	-	TRBJ1-1	-	TGTGCCAGCAGCCAAGCGAAAGGGGGGAACACTGAAGCTTTCTTT	CASSQAKGGNTEAFF
TRBV9	-	TRBJ2-6	-	TGTGCCAGCAGCGAGACCCCTAGTAGGCACTCCTGGAGCTCTGGGGCCAACGTCCTGACTTTC	CASSETPSRHSWSSGANVLTF
TRBV12-3/TRBV12-4	-	TRBJ2-1	-	TGTGCCAGCAGTGTCCGGCTAGGGGACAATGAGCAGTTCTTC	CASSVRLGDNEQFF
TRBV11-2	-	TRBJ1-6	-	TGTGCCAGCAGACCCGGGGATTCCGGGCGGTCGCCACCCCTCCACTTT	CASRPGDSGRSPPLHF
TRBV7-9	TRBD2	TRBJ2-1	-	TGTGCCAGCAGCCCACCAGGGACTAGCGGGGGGGAGCAGTTCTTC	CASSPPGTSGGEQFF
TRBV4-1	-	TRBJ2-5	-	TGCGCCAGCAGCCAAGGAAGGGGGGAAGAGACCCAGTACTTC	CASSQGRGEETQYF
TRBV28	-	TRBJ1-5	-	TGTGCCAGCATTTGGGGCAGGGACTTCAAGCAGCCCCAGCATTTT	CASIWGRDFKQPQHF
TRBV20-1	-	TRBJ1-1	few	TGCAGTGCTAGTGAAGAAATGAACACTGAAGCTTTCTTT	CSASEEMNTEAFF
TRBV7-8	-	TRBJ1-6	-	TGTGCCAGCAGCGCCTACCCCGGGGACTATAATTCACCCCTCCACTTT	CASSAYPGDYNSPLHF
TRBV3-1	TRBD1	TRBJ2-4	-	TGTGCCAGCACGGAACAGGGGTCGGCAAACATTCAGTACTTC	CASTEQGSANIQYF
TRBV12-3/TRBV12-4	-	TRBJ2-3	few	TGTGCCAGCCTTAAGGGCCCAGGGTTGAAGGGGACAGATACGCAGTATTTT	CASLKGPGLKGTDTQYF
TRBV5-1	-	TRBJ1-1	-	TGCGCCAGCAGCGGTACAATCGATAGAGAGAACACTGAAGCTTTCTTT	CASSGTIDRENTEAFF
TRBV14	TRBD1	TRBJ2-5	-	TGTGCCAGCAGCCTTCGACAGGGGGCGAGGTTGGAGACCCAGTACTTC	CASSLRQGARLETQYF
TRBV4-1	-	TRBJ2-7	few	TGCGCCAGCAGGGCGGAGCTCTCCTACGAGCAGTACTTC	CASRAELSYEQYF
TRBV3-1	TRBD2	TRBJ2-1	-	TGTGCCAGCGGCCAAGAGGGACTAGCCTACAATGAGCAGTTCTTC	CASGQEGLAYNEQFF
TRBV12-3/TRBV12-4	-	TRBJ2-3	-	TGTGCCAGCACAAGCAATAGCGGACTGGGCACAGATACGCAGTATTTT	CASTSNSGLGTDTQYF
TRBV19	TRBD1	TRBJ2-1	-	TGTGCTAGTAGGACCGGGACAGTAGGTACCTTCGAGCAGTTCTTC	CASRTGTVGTFEQFF